The 22 T cell receptor beta chains given below trace back to one sample, sequenced in a study of CD8+ T cells in alopecia areata. This sample's treatment: oral pan-JAK inhibitor, 5-10 mg twice daily. As the sequencing template, cDNA was produced by extracting RNA and reverse transcribing it. Repertoires were generated with immunoSEQ multiplex PCR, while TCRdb's copy carries only in-frame clones and drops some. The sample carries approximately 100,000 clones, 55% to 70% recorded once. Specimen: CD8+ T cells sorted from blood, collected at approximately week 60, from a patient treated with tofacitinib. All receptors come from a human donor with alopecia areata.

A single count supports this clone. V and J are TRBV5-6 and TRBJ1-4, with 9 bases identical to TRBD1. J was trimmed by 8 bases and V by 4 bases; bases with no gene match: 9. From germline, CDR1 is SGHDT and CDR2 YYEEEE. The CDR3 loop spans 15 amino acids. Here the CDR3 DNA reads TGTGCCAGCAGCCTGAACAGGGGGCTGGGGGAAAAACTGTTTTTT. Translating gives CASSLNRGLGEKLFF.

This clone was counted between two and nine times. At the DNA level, this CDR3 is encoded by other sequences in the same sample as well. This chain uses TRBV7-9 with TRBJ1-5; D is unresolved. V shed 1 base and J shed 5 bases, with 3 bases lying between them. The CDR3 totals 12 residues. Germline assignment: CDR1 SEHNR and CDR2 FQNEAQ (reference sequence). The CDR3 protein is CASSLGDQPQHF. The CDR3 nucleotides are TGTGCCAGCAGCTTAGGCGATCAGCCCCAGCATTTT.

The V and J genes are TRBV7-2 and TRBJ1-6; D gene ambiguous. The CDR3 length is 19 residues. From germline, CDR1 is SGHTA and CDR2 FQGNSA. V dropped 1 base and J dropped 11 bases, with 27 bases sitting between them. The chain's CDR3 is CASSLEGPLNPLSPTPLHF. The DNA of the CDR3 is TGTGCCAGCAGCTTAGAGGGCCCACTGAACCCTCTCAGCCCCACACCCCTCCACTTT.

CDR3 sequence reads: CASSPGTGRNEAFF. The CDR3 coding sequence is TGTGCCAGCAGCCCAGGGACAGGCAGGAATGAAGCTTTCTTT. The chain uses TRBV7-9 and TRBJ1-1, with 8 positions matching TRBD1. The germline gives CDR1 SEHNR, CDR2 FQNEAQ (reference sequence). The CDR3 runs 14 residues. The ends lost 5 bases at V and 7 bases at J; junction bases unmatched: 9. The full variable domain, rest sourced from reference TRBV7-9 and TRBJ1-1, is DTGVSQNPRHKITKRGQNVTFRCDPISEHNRLYWYRQTLGQGPEFLTYFQNEAQLEKSRLLSDRFSAERPKGSFSTLEIQRTEQGDSAMYLCASSPGTGRNEAFFGQGTRLTVV.

This clone was seen more than once but under ten times. The chain combines TRBV5-1 with TRBJ1-6; D perhaps matches TRBD1 (5 bases). Germline V CDR1 and CDR2: SGHRS, YFSETQ. This CDR3 comprises 16 residues. V lost 0 bases to trimming and J lost 6 bases, with 13 bases between them. The CDR3 coding sequence is TGCGCCAGCAGCTTGGTAGCAGGGCCGGGTAATTCACCCCTCCACTTT. Translated: CASSLVAGPGNSPLHF.

CDR3 protein: CASSPQGLGGDQPQHF. For the CDR3, the DNA is TGTGCCAGCTCACCACAGGGGCTCGGAGGCGATCAGCCCCAGCATTTT. The chain uses TRBV18 and TRBJ1-5, with TRBD1 as a possible D gene (5 bases). The CDR3 spans 16 residues. V lost 1 base, J lost 5 bases, and 15 bases lay in between. CDR1 is KGHSH, CDR2 LQKENI, per germline.

V gene TRBV12-5 combines with J gene TRBJ2-7, with D unresolved. The ends were cut back, 0 bases at V and 3 bases at J, with 3 bases in the middle. The CDR3 is 12 residues long. Germline V lookup: CDR1 LGHNT, CDR2 FRNRAP. The CDR3 reads CASGLVSYEQYF. DNA of the CDR3: TGTGCTAGTGGTTTGGTAAGCTACGAGCAGTACTTC.

The chain recombines TRBV7-6 with TRBJ1-5, with a weak D call TRBD1 (6 bases). The CDR3 sequence is 17 residues long. Germline CDR1 SGHVS, CDR2 FNYEAQ. V was pared by 1 base and J by 5 bases, with 18 bases between. This CDR3 is CASSLVPGQVFDQPQHF. The CDR3 nucleotides are TGTGCCAGCAGCTTAGTCCCGGGACAAGTATTCGATCAGCCCCAGCATTTT.

This clone was counted only a few times. The chain employs TRBV7-9 and TRBJ1-1; 8 nucleotides match TRBD1. CDR3 length: 15 residues. In germline, CDR1 is SEHNR, CDR2 FQNEAQ (reference sequence). V shed 4 bases and J 0 bases; nucleotides not matched to a gene: 4. The CDR3 DNA sequence: TGTGCCAGCAGCTCCCGACAGGGGATGAACACTGAAGCTTTCTTT. Encoded protein: CASSSRQGMNTEAFF.

This clone was seen more than once but under ten times. The gene calls are TRBV7-9 and TRBJ2-3; D not certain. The CDR3 runs 15 residues. The V gene's germline CDR1 is SEHNR and CDR2 FQNEAQ (reference sequence). Trimming shortened V by 0 bases and J by 8 bases, and 15 bases separated the two germline ends. CDR3 DNA: TGTGCCAGCAGCTTAGCGTTCGCAGACCCCATTACGCAGTATTTT. This gives the protein CASSLAFADPITQYF.

The V call is TRBV2, the J call TRBJ2-5; possibly TRBD2 for D (6 bases). Deletions cut 3 bases from V and 2 bases from J, with 10 bases between. This CDR3 contains 14 residues. The germline V gene has CDR1 SNHLY and CDR2 FYNNEI. The CDR3 sequence: CASSETRRQETQYF. The CDR3 bases are TGTGCCAGCAGTGAGACTAGGCGACAAGAGACCCAGTACTTC.

This chain joins TRBV6-5 and TRBJ2-2; D is unresolved. This CDR3 has 15 amino acids. Germline V CDR1 and CDR2: MNHEY, SVGAGI. V lost 0 bases and J lost 4, with 9 bases in between. CDR3 DNA: TGTGCCAGCAGTTACTCGAGGCAGATCACCGGGGAGCTGTTTTTT. This encodes CASSYSRQITGELFF.

J is TRBJ2-1 and V is TRBV4-1; 15 nucleotides align to TRBD2. This CDR3 region has 17 residues. V was pared by 3 bases and J by 11 bases, with 11 bases of the junction left unmatched. The V gene's germline CDR1 is MGHRA and CDR2 YSYEKL. DNA of the CDR3: TGCGCCAGCAGCCACAGGACTAGCGGGGGGGCCGTTGTGAAGCAGTTCTTC. This gives the protein CASSHRTSGGAVVKQFF.

The chain carries TRBV30 and TRBJ2-5; D is unclear. The germline gives CDR1 GTSNPN, CDR2 SVGIG (reference sequence). The V end was cut by 4 bases, the J end by 2 bases, with 5 bases between. The CDR3 extends over 11 amino acids. This chain's CDR3 is CAWTDQETQYF. CDR3 DNA sequence: TGTGCCTGGACTGATCAAGAGACCCAGTACTTC.

The J gene is TRBJ2-1, the V gene TRBV2, with D possibly being TRBD1 (6 bases). There are 13 residues in the CDR3. Germline CDR1 SNHLY, CDR2 FYNNEI. The V end lost 9 bases, the J end lost 0 bases, and 9 bases lay between the germline ends. CDR3 DNA: TGTGCCAGGGGGGCAAGCTCCTACAATGAGCAGTTCTTC. It is translated as CARGASSYNEQFF.

The chain joins TRBV29-1 to TRBJ1-1, with a tentative D call TRBD1 (5 bases). V was shortened by 7 bases and J by 0 bases, with 6 bases between the two germline ends. The germline gives CDR1 SQVTM, CDR2 ANQGSEA. This CDR3 region has 11 residues. The CDR3 loop is CSGGVNTEAFF. CDR3 DNA sequence: TGCAGCGGGGGGGTGAACACTGAAGCTTTCTTT.

The chain has TRBV7-6 and TRBJ1-6; D not certain. The germline gives CDR1 SGHVS, CDR2 FNYEAQ. The CDR3 runs to 15 residues. The V end lost 4 bases, the J end lost 6 bases, and 13 bases lay between the germline ends. This CDR3 is CASSYHPGFNSPLHF. The CDR3 DNA is TGTGCCAGCAGCTACCACCCGGGATTTAATTCACCCCTCCACTTT.

V is TRBV9 and J is TRBJ1-1; the D is unclear. CDR1 SGDLS and CDR2 YYNGEE come from the germline V gene. The CDR3 length is 13 residues. V lost 0 bases to trimming and J lost 3 bases, with 6 bases between them. The CDR3 bases are TGTGCCAGCAGCGTAGGGCAGCACACTGAAGCTTTCTTT. It yields the protein CASSVGQHTEAFF.

This clone was recorded a few times. The chain uses TRBV13 and TRBJ2-1; D may be TRBD2 (6 bases). Germline V CDR1 and CDR2: PRHDT, FYEKMQ (reference sequence). The CDR3 length is 12 residues. Written as DNA, the CDR3 is TGTGCTACGACAGTGGGGAGGAATGAGCAGTTCTTC. This encodes CATTVGRNEQFF.

This sequence joins TRBV4-2 and TRBJ2-5; 10 bases align to TRBD2. V lost 0 bases to trimming and J lost 4 bases; unmatched junction nucleotides: 11. The CDR3 sequence is 18 residues long. CDR1 is LGHNA, CDR2 YNFKEQ, per germline. CDR3 nucleotides: TGTGCCAGCAGCCAAGAAATAGCGGGGGGAACCTCGGTAGAGACCCAGTACTTC. The encoded protein is CASSQEIAGGTSVETQYF.

The chain uses TRBV13 and TRBJ1-1; D perhaps matches TRBD1 (5 bases). The CDR3 has 16 amino acids. Germline V gene data show CDR1 as PRHDT and CDR2 as FYEKMQ (reference sequence). The V end was cut by 4 bases, the J end by 4 bases, with 19 bases between. CDR3 sequence reads: CASSSNLPGGGTEAFF. CDR3 coding DNA: TGTGCCAGCAGCTCCAATCTACCTGGGGGTGGCACTGAAGCTTTCTTT.

This clone was found a few times. The gene calls are TRBV13 and TRBJ1-6; D not certain. The CDR3 covers 13 residues. In germline, CDR1 is PRHDT, CDR2 FYEKMQ (reference sequence). V was pared by 0 bases and J by 9 bases, with 6 bases between. CDR3 DNA sequence: TGTGCCAGCAGCTTAGGCGGCAGTTCACCCCTCCACTTT. Translation gives CASSLGGSSPLHF.